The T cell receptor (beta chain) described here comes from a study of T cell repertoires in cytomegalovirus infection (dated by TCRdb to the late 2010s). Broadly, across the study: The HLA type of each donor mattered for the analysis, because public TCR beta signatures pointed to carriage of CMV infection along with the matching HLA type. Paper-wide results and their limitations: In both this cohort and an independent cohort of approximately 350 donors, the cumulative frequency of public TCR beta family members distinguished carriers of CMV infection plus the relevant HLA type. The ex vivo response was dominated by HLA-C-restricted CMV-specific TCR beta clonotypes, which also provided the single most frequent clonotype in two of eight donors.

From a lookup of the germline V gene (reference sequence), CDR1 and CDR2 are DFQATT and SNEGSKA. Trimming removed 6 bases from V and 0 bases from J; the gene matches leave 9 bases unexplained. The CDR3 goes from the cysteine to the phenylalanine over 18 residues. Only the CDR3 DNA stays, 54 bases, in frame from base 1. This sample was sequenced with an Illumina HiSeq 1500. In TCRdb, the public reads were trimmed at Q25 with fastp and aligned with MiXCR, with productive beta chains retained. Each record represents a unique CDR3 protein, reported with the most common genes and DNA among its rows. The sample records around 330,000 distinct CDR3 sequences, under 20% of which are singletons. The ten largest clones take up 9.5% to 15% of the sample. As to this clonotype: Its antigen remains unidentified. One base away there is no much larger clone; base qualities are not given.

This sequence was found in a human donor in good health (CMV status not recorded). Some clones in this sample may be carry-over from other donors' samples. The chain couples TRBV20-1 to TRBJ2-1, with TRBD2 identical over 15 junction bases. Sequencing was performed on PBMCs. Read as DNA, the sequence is TGCAGTGCACCGGGACTAGCGGGGGGCGGGGGCTCCTACAATGAGCAGTTCTTC. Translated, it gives CSAPGLAGGGGSYNEQFF.